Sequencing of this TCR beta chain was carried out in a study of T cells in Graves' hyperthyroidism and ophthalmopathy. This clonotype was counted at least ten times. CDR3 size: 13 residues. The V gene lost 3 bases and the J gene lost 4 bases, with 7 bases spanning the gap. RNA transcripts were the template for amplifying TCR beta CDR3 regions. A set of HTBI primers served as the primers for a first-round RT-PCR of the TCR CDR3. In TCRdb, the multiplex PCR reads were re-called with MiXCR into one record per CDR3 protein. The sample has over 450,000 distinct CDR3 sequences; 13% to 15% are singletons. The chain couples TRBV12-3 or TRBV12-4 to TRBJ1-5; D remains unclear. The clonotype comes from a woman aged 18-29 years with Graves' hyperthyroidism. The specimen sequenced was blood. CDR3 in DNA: TGTGCCAGCAGTTTCAGGTTAAATCAGCCCCAGCATTTT. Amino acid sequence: CASSFRLNQPQHF.